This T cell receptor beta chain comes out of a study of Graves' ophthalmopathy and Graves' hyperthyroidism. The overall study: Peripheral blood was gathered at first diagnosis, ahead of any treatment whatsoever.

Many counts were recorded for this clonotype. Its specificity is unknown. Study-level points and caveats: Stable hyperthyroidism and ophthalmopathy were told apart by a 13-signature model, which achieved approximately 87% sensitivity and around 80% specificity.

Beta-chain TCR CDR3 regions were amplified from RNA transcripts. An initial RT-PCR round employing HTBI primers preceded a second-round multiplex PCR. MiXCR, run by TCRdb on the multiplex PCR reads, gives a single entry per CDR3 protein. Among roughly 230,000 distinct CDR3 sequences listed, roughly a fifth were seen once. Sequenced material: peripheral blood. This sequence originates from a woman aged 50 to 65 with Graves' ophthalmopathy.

As DNA, the CDR3 is TGTGCCACCAGTGACGGGGCCTTCTACGAGCAGTACTTC. Amino acid sequence: CATSDGAFYEQYF. This chain joins TRBV24-1 and TRBJ2-7; D may match TRBD1 or TRBD2 (5 bases each). Trimming stripped 4 bases from V and 3 bases from J, with 9 bases between. This CDR3 spans 13 amino acids. The germline V gene has CDR1 KGHDR and CDR2 SFDVKD.